A selection of T cell receptor beta chains follows, all from one sample in a study of T cell changes during pregnancy in multiple sclerosis. Clones were sequenced by immunoSEQ multiplex PCR, and TCRdb holds only the in-frame ones, with some missing. Here the sample spans 100,000 or so clones, roughly 90% being singletons. Source: peripheral blood, taken after pregnancy. These receptors were taken from a female donor with multiple sclerosis, enrolled in a pregnancy study. Each CDR3 is given with its conserved first and last residue. Each record gives: V gene, J gene, CDR3 protein.

TRBV28,TRBJ1-6,CASSLGGQGTSPLHF
TRBV7-9,TRBJ2-3,CASSSSDTQYF
TRBV7-9,TRBJ2-1,CASSLVGGRNPNEQFF
TRBV27,TRBJ1-6,CASRRTGLSPLHF
TRBV7-9,TRBJ2-5,CASQEVRGETQYF
TRBV28,TRBJ2-7,CASGTGNEQYF
TRBV11-2,TRBJ2-1,CASSSGTSGTLYNEQFF
TRBV6-1,TRBJ2-4,CASSENTGVGAKNIQYF
TRBV10-1,TRBJ2-7,CASRARQGLVNEQYF
TRBV10-3,TRBJ2-7,CAISGRQGSNEQYF
TRBV27,TRBJ2-3,CASSLTTGQGQREGLRSQYF
TRBV9,TRBJ1-3,CASSPGGRASGGNTIYF
TRBV4-1,TRBJ2-6,CASSQGEDGANVLTF
TRBV28,TRBJ2-7,CASSLDFNYEQYF
TRBV10-3,TRBJ2-3,CAISELAGDTDTQYF
TRBV9,TRBJ2-5,CASSVTSGTEETQYF
TRBV13,TRBJ2-7,CASSFTTGEAYEQYF
TRBV9,TRBJ2-7,CASSYTLELGEQYF
TRBV9,TRBJ1-3,CASSANQGSSGNTIYF
TRBV7-2,TRBJ1-5,CASSEQGNQPQHF
TRBV4-3,TRBJ1-2,CASSQVARQRDFYGYTF
TRBV5-4,TRBJ2-1,CASSHDSSSYNEQFF
TRBV6-6,TRBJ2-2,CASRTLAGGHTGELFF
TRBV11-2,TRBJ2-7,CASSFARNRVYEQYF
TRBV6-5,TRBJ2-5,CASSYSSGGRQETQYF
TRBV11-2,TRBJ2-3,CASSLGHGEQYF
TRBV2,TRBJ2-2,CASSTHPRRIANTGELFF
TRBV19,TRBJ1-2,CASSPNGQGDYGYTF
TRBV18,TRBJ1-2,CASSRDRGNYGYTF
TRBV7-9,TRBJ2-1,CASSSSGGFYNEQFF
TRBV11-2,TRBJ1-1,CASSSLQNVAFF
TRBV18,TRBJ2-2,CASSPTLTGNTGELFF
TRBV7-9,TRBJ2-7,CASSSGLEQYF
TRBV19,TRBJ1-5,CASSNRGLRNQPQHF
TRBV28,TRBJ2-3,CASSVLSGGTDTQYF
TRBV5-4,TRBJ1-6,CASSLQQFNSPLHF
TRBV18,TRBJ1-2,CASSPKDEGTFYGYTF
TRBV28,TRBJ2-2,CASTQALTGRTGELFF
TRBV27,TRBJ1-1,CASSVTGGNEAFF
TRBV9,TRBJ1-3,CASSVGSWGAGNTIYF
TRBV30,TRBJ2-7,CTWSTLSWTGPYEQYF
TRBV19,TRBJ2-7,CASSTISGEQYF
TRBV29-1,TRBJ2-3,CSVDGGIRSDTQYF
TRBV5-5,TRBJ2-7,CASSEPGTGAYEQYF
TRBV10-3,TRBJ1-1,CAISPHAGTEAFF